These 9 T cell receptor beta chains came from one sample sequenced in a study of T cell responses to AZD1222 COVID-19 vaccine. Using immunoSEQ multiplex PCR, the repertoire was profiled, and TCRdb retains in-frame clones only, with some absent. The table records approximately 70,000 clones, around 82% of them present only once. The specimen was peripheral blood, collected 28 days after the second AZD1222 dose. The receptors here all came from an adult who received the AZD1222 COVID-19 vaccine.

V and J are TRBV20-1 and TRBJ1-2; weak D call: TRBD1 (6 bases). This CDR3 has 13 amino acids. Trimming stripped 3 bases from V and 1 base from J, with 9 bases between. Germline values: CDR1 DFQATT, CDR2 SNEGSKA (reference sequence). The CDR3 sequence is CSASGGLNYGYTF. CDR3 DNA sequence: TGCAGTGCTAGTGGGGGGCTTAACTATGGCTACACCTTC.

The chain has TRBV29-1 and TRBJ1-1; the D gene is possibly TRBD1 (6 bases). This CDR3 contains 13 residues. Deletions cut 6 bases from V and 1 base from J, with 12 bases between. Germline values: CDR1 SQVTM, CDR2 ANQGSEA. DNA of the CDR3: TGCAGCGTCGTTCAGGGGTCGAACACTGAAGCTTTCTTT. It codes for CSVVQGSNTEAFF. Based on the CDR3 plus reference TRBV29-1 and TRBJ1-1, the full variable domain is SAVISQKPSRDICQRGTSLTIQCQVDSQVTMMFWYRQQPGQSLTLIATANQGSEATYESGFVIDKFPISRPNLTFSTLTVSNMSPEDSSIYLCSVVQGSNTEAFFGQGTRLTVV.

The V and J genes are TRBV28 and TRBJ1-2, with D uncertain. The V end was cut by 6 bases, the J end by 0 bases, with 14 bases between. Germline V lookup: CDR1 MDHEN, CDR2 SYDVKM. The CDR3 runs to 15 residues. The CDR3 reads CASSRGRGPNYGYTF. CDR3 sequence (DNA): TGTGCCAGCAGCCGCGGGAGAGGCCCTAACTATGGCTACACCTTC.

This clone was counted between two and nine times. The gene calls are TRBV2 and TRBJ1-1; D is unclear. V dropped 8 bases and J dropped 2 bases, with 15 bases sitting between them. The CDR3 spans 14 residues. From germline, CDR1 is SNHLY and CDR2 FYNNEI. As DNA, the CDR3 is TGTGCCAGCTCCGTTACGCCTGGTAACACTGAAGCTTTCTTT. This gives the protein CASSVTPGNTEAFF. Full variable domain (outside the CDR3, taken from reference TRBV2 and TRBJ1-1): EPEVTQTPSHQVTQMGQEVILRCVPISNHLYFYWYRQILGQKVEFLVSFYNNEISEKSEIFDDQFSVERPDGSNFTLKIRSTKLEDSAMYFCASSVTPGNTEAFFGQGTRLTVV.

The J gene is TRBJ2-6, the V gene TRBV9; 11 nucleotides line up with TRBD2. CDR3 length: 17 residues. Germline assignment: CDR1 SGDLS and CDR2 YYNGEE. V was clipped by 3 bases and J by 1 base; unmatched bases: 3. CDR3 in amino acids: CASSELAGVSGANVLTF. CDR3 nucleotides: TGTGCCAGCAGCGAACTAGCGGGAGTGTCTGGGGCCAACGTCCTGACTTTC.

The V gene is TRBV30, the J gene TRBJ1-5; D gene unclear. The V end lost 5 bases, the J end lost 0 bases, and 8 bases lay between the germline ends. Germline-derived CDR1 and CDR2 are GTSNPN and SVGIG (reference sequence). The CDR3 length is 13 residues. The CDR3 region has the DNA TGTGCCTGGGCGCAAAATAGCAATCAGCCCCAGCATTTT. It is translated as CAWAQNSNQPQHF.

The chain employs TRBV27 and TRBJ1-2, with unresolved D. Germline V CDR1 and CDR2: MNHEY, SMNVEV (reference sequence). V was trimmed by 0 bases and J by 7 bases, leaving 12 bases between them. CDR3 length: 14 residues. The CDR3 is CASSLSGQEGGYTF. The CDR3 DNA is TGTGCCAGCAGTTTATCTGGGCAGGAGGGTGGCTACACCTTC.

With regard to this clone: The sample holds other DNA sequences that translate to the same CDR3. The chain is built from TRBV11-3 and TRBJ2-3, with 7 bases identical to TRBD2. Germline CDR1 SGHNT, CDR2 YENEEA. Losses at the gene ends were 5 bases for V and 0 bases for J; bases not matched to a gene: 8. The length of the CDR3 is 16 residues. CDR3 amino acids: CASSPEAGLSTDTQYF. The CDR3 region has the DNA TGTGCCAGCAGCCCAGAGGCGGGACTAAGCACAGATACGCAGTATTTT.

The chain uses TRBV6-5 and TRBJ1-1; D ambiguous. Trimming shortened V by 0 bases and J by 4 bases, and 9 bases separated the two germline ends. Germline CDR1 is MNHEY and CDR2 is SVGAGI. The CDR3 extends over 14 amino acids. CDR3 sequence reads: CASSYSSDTTEAFF. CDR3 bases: TGTGCCAGCAGTTACTCGAGTGACACCACTGAAGCTTTCTTT.